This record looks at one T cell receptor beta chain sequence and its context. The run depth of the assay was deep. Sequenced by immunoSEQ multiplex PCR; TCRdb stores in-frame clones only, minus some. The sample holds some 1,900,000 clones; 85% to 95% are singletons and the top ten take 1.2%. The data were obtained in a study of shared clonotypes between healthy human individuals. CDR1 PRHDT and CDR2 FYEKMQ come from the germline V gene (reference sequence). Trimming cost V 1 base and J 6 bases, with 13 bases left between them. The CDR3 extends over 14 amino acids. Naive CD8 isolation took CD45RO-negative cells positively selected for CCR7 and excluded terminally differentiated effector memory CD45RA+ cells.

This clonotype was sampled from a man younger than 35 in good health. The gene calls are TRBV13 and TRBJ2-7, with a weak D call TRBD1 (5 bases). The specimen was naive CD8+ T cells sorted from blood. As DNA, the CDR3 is TGTGCCAGCAGCTTAGAAGGGGCTGGTAGCGAGCAGTACTTC. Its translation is CASSLEGAGSEQYF. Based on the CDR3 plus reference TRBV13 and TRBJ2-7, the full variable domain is AAGVIQSPRHLIKEKRETATLKCYPIPRHDTVYWYQQGPGQDPQFLISFYEKMQSDKGSIPDRFSAQQFSDYHSELNMSSLELGDSALYFCASSLEGAGSEQYFGPGTRLTVT.